This T cell receptor beta chain comes out of a study of tumor and adjacent non-tumor tissue in lung cancer. Study-level information: The cohort had around twelve adenocarcinoma, a couple of squamous cell and 1 small cell patients. Findings and limits, study-wide: Normal lung showed higher cumulative top 100 clone frequency than tumor. Higher tumor TCR diversity was associated with shorter survival. Significantly higher TCR diversity was found in tumor than normal lung.

This clonotype was observed many times. The antigen remains undetermined. This CDR3 is built from 17 residues. V lost 3 bases and J lost 0; bases outside the gene matches: 2. Germline CDR1 reads MNHEY; CDR2 reads SVGAGI. This sample's RNA came from whole unsorted tissue. A modified ARM-PCR protocol with three rounds of nested PCR amplified TCRbeta. TCRdb re-called the multiplex PCR reads through MiXCR, storing one row per CDR3 protein. This sample has about 85,000 distinct CDR3 sequences, with 61% found just once. This sequence was found in an older man with non-small cell lung cancer. The chain combines TRBV6-5 with TRBJ1-6, with TRBD1 identical over 10 bases. The sample was lung tumor tissue. The chain's CDR3 is CASSYRTGGSYNSPLHF. The CDR3 nucleotides read TGTGCCAGCAGTTATAGGACAGGGGGCTCCTATAATTCACCCCTCCACTTT.